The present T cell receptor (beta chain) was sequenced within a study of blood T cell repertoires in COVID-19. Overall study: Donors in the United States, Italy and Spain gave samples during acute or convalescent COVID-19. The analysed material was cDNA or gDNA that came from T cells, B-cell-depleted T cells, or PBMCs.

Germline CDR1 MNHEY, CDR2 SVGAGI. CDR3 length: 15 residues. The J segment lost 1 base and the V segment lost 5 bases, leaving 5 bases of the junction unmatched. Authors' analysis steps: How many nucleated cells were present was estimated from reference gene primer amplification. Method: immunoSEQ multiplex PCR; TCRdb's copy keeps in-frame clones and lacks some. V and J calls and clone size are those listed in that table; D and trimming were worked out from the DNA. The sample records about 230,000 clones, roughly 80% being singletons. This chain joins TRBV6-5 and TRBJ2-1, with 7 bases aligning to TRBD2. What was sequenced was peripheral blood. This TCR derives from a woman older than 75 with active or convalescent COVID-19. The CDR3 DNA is TGTGCCAGCAGTCTCAGACTAGCTTCCTACAATGAGCAGTTCTTC. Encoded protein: CASSLRLASYNEQFF.